The 8 T cell receptor beta chains reported below all come from one sample, sequenced in a study of T cell repertoires in cytomegalovirus infection. TCRdb ran MiXCR on the reads and lists one entry per CDR3 protein. The profile shows roughly 600,000 distinct CDR3 sequences, less than 25% of them singletons. Sequencing was performed on CD8+ T cells from PBMCs. The receptors come from a human donor in good health (CMV status not recorded). Some clones in this sample may be carry-over from other donors' samples.

There are many counts of this clonotype. V usage is TRBV7-3 and J usage is TRBJ2-1; D is undetermined. V dropped 0 bases and J dropped 0 bases, with 9 bases sitting between them. The CDR3 is 16 amino acids. Germline V gene sequence: CDR1 SGHTA, CDR2 FQGTGA. The CDR3 sequence: CASSLTSRTSYNEQFF. The CDR3 DNA reads TGTGCCAGCAGCTTAACGAGTAGGACCTCCTACAATGAGCAGTTCTTC.

This clonotype was counted ten times or more. The chain couples TRBV11-2 to TRBJ2-7, with 10 bases lining up with TRBD1. Trimming at V came to 2 bases and at J to 2 bases, leaving 3 bases not matched to a gene. CDR1 is SGHAT and CDR2 is FQNNGV in the germline V gene. This CDR3 has 15 amino acids. CDR3 sequence reads: CASSLSDRGPYEQYV. The CDR3 coding sequence is TGTGCCAGCAGCTTATCCGACAGGGGGCCCTACGAGCAGTACGTC.

Comment on this clonotype: This sequence may be a read error, since a much larger clone differs from it by one base. J is TRBJ2-7 and V is TRBV12-3 or TRBV12-4; D tentatively reads TRBD1 or TRBD2 (7 bases each). CDR3 size: 13 residues. CDR3 protein: CVSTRGRGQDQYF. CDR3 DNA: TGTGTCAGCACCCGGGGGAGGGGGCAAGATCAGTACTTC.

In this sample, this clonotype turned up a few times. This chain connects TRBV20-1 to TRBJ2-3; a weak D match, TRBD1 (6 bases). The CDR3 totals 15 residues. V lost 0 bases and J 4 bases, leaving 14 bases between the germline ends. Germline V CDR1 and CDR2: DFQATT, SNEGSKA (reference sequence). The CDR3 loop reads CSAREGARWADTQYF. The CDR3 DNA sequence: TGCAGTGCTAGAGAGGGGGCCCGCTGGGCAGATACGCAGTATTTT.

The V gene is TRBV11-3, the J gene TRBJ2-1; 11 positions agree with TRBD2. J gave up 8 bases and V 1 base, and 10 bases lay outside the gene matches. CDR1 and CDR2 (germline): SGHNT, YENEEA. The CDR3 is 17 amino acids. As DNA, the CDR3 is TGTGCCAGCAGCTTAGCTAGTAGCGGGGGGGCTTACTATGAGCAGTTCTTC. Its translation is CASSLASSGGAYYEQFF.

The chain carries TRBV29-1 and TRBJ1-2; TRBD1 agrees at 7 bases. Per the germline V gene, CDR1 is SQVTM and CDR2 is ANQGSEA. This CDR3 has 16 residues. V trimming: 3 bases; J trimming: 1 base; junction bases outside the gene matches: 11. In DNA, the CDR3 is TGCAGCGTTGAGGAGGTGCGGCAGGGGGGTAACTATGGCTACACCTTC. Residues: CSVEEVRQGGNYGYTF.

This clonotype was seen repeatedly, ten times or more. V usage is TRBV7-2 and J usage is TRBJ2-5; TRBD2 aligns across 12 bases. Germline CDR1 reads SGHTA; CDR2 reads FQGNSA. The J segment lost 2 bases and the V segment lost 5 bases, leaving 9 bases of the junction unmatched. The CDR3 totals 17 residues. The CDR3 DNA reads TGTGCCAGCAGCCACCCTAGCGGGGGGGCAAGGCAAGAGACCCAGTACTTC. This sequence encodes CASSHPSGGARQETQYF.

J is TRBJ2-3 and V is TRBV2; D gene uncertain. Looked up from germline, CDR1 is SNHLY and CDR2 is FYNNEI. This CDR3 has 11 residues. V was trimmed by 6 bases and J by 4 bases, leaving 5 bases between them. The CDR3 DNA follows: TGTGCCAGCAGCGACTCAGATACGCAGTATTTT. Encoded protein: CASSDSDTQYF. Complete variable domain (other parts from reference TRBV2 and TRBJ2-3): EPEVTQTPSHQVTQMGQEVILRCVPISNHLYFYWYRQILGQKVEFLVSFYNNEISEKSEIFDDQFSVERPDGSNFTLKIRSTKLEDSAMYFCASSDSDTQYFGPGTRLTVL.